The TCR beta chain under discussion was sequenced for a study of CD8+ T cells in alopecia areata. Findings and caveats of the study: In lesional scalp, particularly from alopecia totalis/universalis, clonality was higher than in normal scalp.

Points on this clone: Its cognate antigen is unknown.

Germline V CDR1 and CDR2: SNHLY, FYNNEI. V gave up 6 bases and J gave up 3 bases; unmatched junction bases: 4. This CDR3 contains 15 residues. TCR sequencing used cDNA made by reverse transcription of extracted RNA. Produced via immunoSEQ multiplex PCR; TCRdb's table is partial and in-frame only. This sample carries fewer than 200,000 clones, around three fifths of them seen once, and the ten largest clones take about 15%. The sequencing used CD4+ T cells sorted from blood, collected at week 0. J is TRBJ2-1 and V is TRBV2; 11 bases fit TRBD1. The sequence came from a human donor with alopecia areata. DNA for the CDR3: TGTGCCAGCAGCACCGGGACAGGGGGCTACAATGAGCAGTTCTTC. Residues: CASSTGTGGYNEQFF.